The present T cell receptor beta chain was sequenced within a study of blood T cell repertoires in COVID-19. V was pared by 3 bases and J by 3 bases, with 12 bases between. Germline CDR1 reads SGHTA; CDR2 reads FQGNSA. The CDR3 runs to 15 residues. Clones were read by immunoSEQ multiplex PCR, and TCRdb kept only the in-frame ones, dropping some. Among around 230,000 clones, roughly 87% were seen once, and the ten largest hold approximately 10%. The receptor was derived from a man aged 18 to 30 with acute COVID-19. The specimen was PBMCs or T cells enriched from blood (not recorded which). The chain recombines TRBV7-2 with TRBJ2-1; a possible D gene is TRBD2 (5 bases). CDR3 in amino acids: CASSLFAGVYNEQFF. DNA for the CDR3: TGTGCCAGCAGCTTGTTCGCCGGGGTCTACAATGAGCAGTTCTTC.